One sample yielded the 18 T cell receptor beta chains listed below, sequenced in a study of cytomegalovirus exposure and HLA in healthy donors. A multiplex PCR was run with 60 Vbeta primers and 13 Jbeta primers. The table came from immunoSEQ multiplex PCR; TCRdb's copy has only in-frame clones and leaves some out. The table has about 160,000 clones, roughly 80% seen once. The sequenced sample consisted of PBMCs. The receptors shown here come from a man in his fifties in good health and CMV-seropositive.

This chain uses TRBV29-1 with TRBJ2-3; 10 nucleotides line up with TRBD2. The CDR3 is made up of 15 amino acids. Germline trimming cut 7 bases from V and 4 bases from J; bases unmatched to any gene: 11. Germline V gene sequence: CDR1 SQVTM, CDR2 ANQGSEA. The DNA of the CDR3 is TGCAGCGCCGGGCAGCGGGAGGGCATCGCAGATACGCAGTATTTT. Its translation: CSAGQREGIADTQYF.

V and J are TRBV2 and TRBJ2-7; tentative D call: TRBD1 (6 bases). V lost 4 bases and J 4 bases, leaving 14 bases between the germline ends. In germline, CDR1 is SNHLY, CDR2 FYNNEI. The CDR3 runs to 14 residues. CDR3 amino acids: CASSVQGSGYEQYF. DNA of the CDR3: TGTGCCAGCAGTGTGCAGGGGTCGGGGTACGAGCAGTACTTC.

The rearrangement links TRBV5-1 to TRBJ2-1; 7 bases align to TRBD1. CDR1 is SGHRS, CDR2 YFSETQ, per germline. The CDR3 loop spans 18 amino acids. V dropped 2 bases and J dropped 3; count of bases not matched to a gene: 14. The CDR3 is CASSLRGLIEGLYNEQFF. As DNA, the CDR3 is TGCGCCAGCAGCTTAAGGGGGCTGATTGAGGGGCTCTACAATGAGCAGTTCTTC.

The DNA of the CDR3 is TGTGCCAGCAGCGTTCACACAGGTTCCTCGAACACCGGGGAGCTGTTTTTT. This gives the protein CASSVHTGSSNTGELFF. The chain combines TRBV9 with TRBJ2-2; possibly TRBD1 for D (5 bases). Trimming left V 2 bases short and J 0 bases short, with 14 bases between. The CDR3 runs to 17 residues. Germline loops: CDR1 SGDLS, CDR2 YYNGEE.

The chain employs TRBV6-6 and TRBJ2-7; unclear D gene. Per the germline V gene, CDR1 is MNHNY and CDR2 is SVGAGI (reference sequence). Between the trimmed V and J ends, which lost 7 bases and 2 bases, there was a span of 21 bases. The CDR3 is 16 residues long. The chain's CDR3 is CASIHISPMGTYEQYF. The CDR3 nucleotides are TGTGCCAGCATCCACATTAGTCCCATGGGCACCTACGAGCAGTACTTC.

This chain links TRBV18 with TRBJ2-7, with D maybe TRBD1 (6 bases). The CDR3 totals 14 residues. In germline, CDR1 is KGHSH, CDR2 LQKENI. The V and J ends lost 3 bases and 2 bases respectively, with 11 bases between them. The CDR3 bases are TGTGCCAGCTCACCCCGCCAGGGGCCCTACGAGCAGTACTTC. This codes for CASSPRQGPYEQYF.

This chain links TRBV7-9 with TRBJ2-3; 8 bases map to TRBD2. Trimming removed 7 bases from V and 1 base from J; junction bases left unmatched: 4. The germline V gene has CDR1 SEHNR and CDR2 FQNEAQ (reference sequence). The CDR3 totals 14 residues. The CDR3 loop is CASTAAGGTDTQYF. The CDR3 DNA reads as TGTGCCAGCACAGCAGCGGGGGGCACAGATACGCAGTATTTT.

The V and J genes are TRBV5-1 and TRBJ1-1, with 10 bases identical to TRBD1. Germline trimming cut 2 bases from V and 4 bases from J; bases unmatched to any gene: 8. This CDR3 region has 16 residues. Germline V gene sequence: CDR1 SGHRS, CDR2 YFSETQ. The CDR3 DNA follows: TGCGCCAGCAGCTTTTCGCCGGGACAGGGGACCACTGAAGCTTTCTTT. Protein: CASSFSPGQGTTEAFF.

The rearrangement uses TRBV2 and TRBJ2-7; D gene ambiguous. Trimming removed 4 bases from V and 9 bases from J, with 13 bases in between. The germline V gene has CDR1 SNHLY and CDR2 FYNNEI. CDR3 size: 12 residues. The CDR3 DNA is TGTGCCAGCAGTGTTCTCCAAAGAGGGCAGTACTTC. Translation: CASSVLQRGQYF.

The chain is built from TRBV5-1 and TRBJ2-5, with D maybe TRBD2 (5 bases). Trimming cost V 7 bases and J 2 bases, with 15 bases left between them. CDR1 SGHRS and CDR2 YFSETQ come from the germline V gene. This CDR3 region has 14 residues. The CDR3 is CASGQRTGQETQYF. The CDR3, as DNA: TGCGCCAGCGGCCAACGGACGGGACAAGAGACCCAGTACTTC.

The chain is built from TRBV27 and TRBJ1-6; TRBD1 is a possible D gene (6 bases). V was clipped by 3 bases and J by 10 bases, with 10 bases between them. Germline V CDR1 and CDR2: MNHEY, SMNVEV (reference sequence). This CDR3 is built from 13 residues. The chain's CDR3 is CASSFRGWSPLHF. CDR3 nucleotides: TGTGCCAGCAGTTTCAGGGGCTGGTCACCCCTCCACTTT.

The chain carries TRBV30 and TRBJ1-1, with 7 nucleotides matching TRBD1. The trim removed 2 bases at V and 0 bases at J, leaving 3 bases unmatched. The germline V gene has CDR1 GTSNPN and CDR2 SVGIG (reference sequence). This CDR3 region has 14 residues. The CDR3, as DNA: TGTGCCTGGAGTAAGACAGGGATGAACACTGAAGCTTTCTTT. This codes for CAWSKTGMNTEAFF.

This chain connects TRBV4-2 to TRBJ2-3; a possible D gene is TRBD2 (7 bases). Germline V lookup: CDR1 LGHNA, CDR2 YNFKEQ. Trimming removed 3 bases from V and 6 bases from J, with 10 bases in between. This CDR3 comprises 13 residues. CDR3 DNA: TGTGCCAGCAGCCATGGGGGGGCCGATACGCAGTATTTT. Its translation: CASSHGGADTQYF.

V gene TRBV20-1 combines with J gene TRBJ2-7; D gene unclear. Trimming cost V 6 bases and J 4 bases, with 10 bases left between them. The germline V gene encodes CDR1 DFQATT and CDR2 SNEGSKA (reference sequence). The length of the CDR3 is 11 residues. CDR3 nucleotides: TGCAGTGCACAATCCAGTTACGAGCAGTACTTC. This sequence encodes CSAQSSYEQYF.

The chain couples TRBV6-5 to TRBJ1-1, with a possible D match to TRBD1 (5 bases). The CDR3 runs 13 residues. V was trimmed by 7 bases and J by 1 base, leaving 10 bases between them. Germline V lookup: CDR1 MNHEY, CDR2 SVGAGI. This CDR3 is CASKLTGNTEAFF. For the CDR3, the DNA is TGTGCCAGCAAACTCACAGGGAACACTGAAGCTTTCTTT.

The chain couples TRBV5-5 to TRBJ2-1, with TRBD2 matching over 8 bases. The CDR3 contains 14 residues. Germline V gene data show CDR1 as SGHKS and CDR2 as YYEKEE (reference sequence). The J segment lost 5 bases and the V segment lost 4 bases, leaving 5 bases of the junction unmatched. The CDR3 here is CASSLLAGNNEQFF. The CDR3 nucleotides are TGTGCCAGCAGCCTATTAGCGGGGAACAATGAGCAGTTCTTC.

The chain couples TRBV30 to TRBJ2-2; 8 bases agree with TRBD1. Germline loops: CDR1 GTSNPN, CDR2 SVGIG (reference sequence). The CDR3 has 17 residues. Unmatched junction bases numbered 15, after V lost 3 bases and J lost 6 bases. The CDR3 sequence: CAWSPPDRAVFAGELFF. In DNA form, the CDR3 reads TGTGCCTGGAGCCCCCCGGACAGGGCGGTATTTGCCGGGGAGCTGTTTTTT.

The V call is TRBV6-4, the J call TRBJ2-5, with 11 bases matching TRBD2. The CDR3 is 15 amino acids. The germline gives CDR1 MRHNA, CDR2 SNTAGT. V lost 2 bases, J lost 4 bases, and 3 bases stayed unmatched. The CDR3 DNA is TGTGCCAGCAGTGACACCGGACTAGCGGGAGAGACCCAGTACTTC. Protein product: CASSDTGLAGETQYF.